The sequence of this T cell receptor (beta chain) was determined in a study of siplizumab effects on memory and regulatory T cells. In germline, CDR1 is LGHNA, CDR2 YNFKEQ. This CDR3 has 14 amino acids. Trimming pared 0 bases from V and 5 bases from J, leaving 10 bases between. Produced via immunoSEQ multiplex PCR; TCRdb's table is partial and in-frame only. The table records around 100,000 clones, 94% of them present only once. General study points: Roughly 80-95% of proliferating CD4+ or CD8+ clones defied assignment to a naive or memory phenotype. Memory cells seemed less diverse than naive T cells, which seemed major alloresponse contributors. With siplizumab, mappable alloreactive CD4+ clones averaged roughly 64% Treg-derived, versus more than 25% in controls. There were only a minor fraction of alloreactive clones that mapped to unstimulated subsets.

Concerning this clone: Antigen unknown.

The sequence derives from a human donor in good health. The chain joins TRBV4-2 to TRBJ2-5, with a weak D call TRBD2 (5 bases). What was sequenced was non-Treg CD4+ T cells sorted from blood. CDR3 in DNA: TGTGCCAGCAGCCAAGATCGGTGGGAGGAGACCCAGTACTTC. It yields the protein CASSQDRWEETQYF.